Below, 26 T cell receptor beta chains from the same sample are listed, as sequenced in a study of T cell repertoires in cytomegalovirus infection. Their antigens remain unidentified. One entry per CDR3 protein, called by TCRdb with MiXCR from the reads. The sample carries more than 95,000 distinct CDR3 sequences, approximately 30% recorded once. Source: CD8+ T cells from cultured PBMCs, taken from culture after CMV antigen stimulation. The source is a human donor in good health (CMV status not recorded). Some clones in this sample may be carry-over from other donors' samples.

The chain joins TRBV19 to TRBJ2-5; the D call may be TRBD1 or TRBD2 (5 bases each). The germline V gene encodes CDR1 LNHDA and CDR2 SQIVND (reference sequence). The ends were cut back, 5 bases at V and 4 bases at J, with 11 bases in the middle. This CDR3 contains 13 residues. CDR3 residues: CASSWTRGETQYF. The CDR3 nucleotides are TGTGCCAGTAGTTGGACGAGGGGAGAGACCCAGTACTTC.

This clonotype has only one observation. The chain uses TRBV6-6 and TRBJ2-7, with 7 bases aligning to TRBD1. The V and J ends lost 7 bases and 2 bases, in that order; junction bases with no gene match: 8. The germline CDR1 and CDR2 sequences are MNHNY and SVGAGI (reference sequence). The CDR3 length is 14 residues. The CDR3 DNA is TGTGCCAGCACCACCGACAGGGCCACCTACGAGCAGTACTTC. Translating gives CASTTDRATYEQYF.

This clonotype was counted ten times or more. V usage is TRBV11-2 and J usage is TRBJ2-3; D is unclear. Looked up from germline, CDR1 is SGHAT and CDR2 is FQNNGV. This CDR3 is 14 amino acids long. The V end lost 5 bases, the J end lost 3 bases, and 12 bases lay between the germline ends. CDR3 in amino acids: CASSPGSSTDTQYF. CDR3 in DNA: TGTGCCAGCAGCCCCGGATCGTCGACAGATACGCAGTATTTT.

The chain combines TRBV12-3 or TRBV12-4 with TRBJ1-4; 7 bases match TRBD1. The CDR3 consists of 16 residues. J gave up 5 bases and V 5 bases, and 11 bases lay outside the gene matches. CDR3 coding DNA: TGTGCCAGCAGTCCCGGGCGGGACAGAGAGAATGAAAAACTGTTTTTT. Its translation is CASSPGRDRENEKLFF.

The table lists this clonotype with a few counts. The chain has TRBV4-1 and TRBJ1-6; 9 bases agree with TRBD1. The CDR3 runs to 17 residues. The ends lost 4 bases at V and 7 bases at J; junction bases unmatched: 11. From germline, CDR1 is MGHRA and CDR2 YSYEKL. The CDR3 bases are TGCGCCAGCAGCCCAATCGAGGGACAGGGTCTGAATTCACCCCTCCACTTT. Translation gives CASSPIEGQGLNSPLHF.

This clonotype appeared many times. The junction departs from germline at one end; a sequencing error may be responsible. V and J are TRBV5-3 and TRBJ1-2, with D maybe TRBD1 (6 bases). TRBV5-3 is treated as an ORF (open reading frame) with a function not yet certain. This CDR3 comprises 14 residues. The CDR3 coding sequence is TGTGCCAGAAGCTTAAGGGCAGGGGACTATTGCTACACCTTC. Amino acids: CARSLRAGDYCYTF.

This clonotype was counted between two and nine times. DNA for the CDR3: TGCGCCAGCAGCCAAGTATTACCTGAGCTCTACAATGAGCAGTTCTTC. This sequence encodes CASSQVLPELYNEQFF. The genes are TRBV4-1 and TRBJ2-1; unclear D gene. Germline-derived CDR1 and CDR2 are MGHRA and YSYEKL. The CDR3 has 16 residues. The V end was cut by 1 base, the J end by 3 bases, with 13 bases between.

V is TRBV20-1 and J is TRBJ1-5; 7 bases align to TRBD1. Germline loops: CDR1 DFQATT, CDR2 SNEGSKA (reference sequence). The CDR3 is made up of 14 amino acids. V was clipped by 6 bases and J by 0 bases; unmatched bases: 5. The chain's CDR3 is CSAWTGDSNQPQHF. The DNA for the CDR3 is TGCAGTGCGTGGACAGGTGATAGCAATCAGCCCCAGCATTTT.

The V and J genes are TRBV3-1 and TRBJ2-1; D gene uncertain. Trimming took off 1 base at V and 5 bases at J, with 3 bases between the two ends. Germline CDR1 is LGHDT and CDR2 is YNNKEL (reference sequence). The CDR3 has 12 amino acids. The CDR3 reads CASSQGNNEQFF. DNA of the CDR3: TGTGCCAGCAGCCAAGGGAACAATGAGCAGTTCTTC.

This clonotype was observed a few times. The rearrangement uses TRBV7-3 and TRBJ2-1; TRBD2 agrees at 9 bases. Per the germline V gene, CDR1 is SGHTA and CDR2 is FQGTGA. The V and J ends lost 2 bases and 4 bases, in that order; junction bases with no gene match: 3. This CDR3 contains 15 residues. CDR3 in amino acids: CASSLLAGPYNEQFF. As DNA, the CDR3 is TGTGCCAGCAGCTTACTAGCGGGGCCGTACAATGAGCAGTTCTTC.

Ten or more counts support this clonotype. The chain uses TRBV7-2 and TRBJ2-5; TRBD1 is a possible D gene (6 bases). The germline CDR1 and CDR2 sequences are SGHTA and FQGNSA. This CDR3 is 13 amino acids long. V dropped 5 bases and J dropped 5 bases, with 12 bases sitting between them. This CDR3 reads CASSNRVAETQYF. The CDR3 bases are TGTGCCAGCAGCAACAGGGTTGCGGAGACCCAGTACTTC. Using reference TRBV7-2 and TRBJ2-5 for the parts outside the CDR3, the full variable domain is GAGVSQSPSNKVTEKGKDVELRCDPISGHTALYWYRQSLGQGLEFLIYFQGNSAPDKSGLPSDRFSAERTGGSVSTLTIQRTQQEDSAVYLCASSNRVAETQYFGPGTRLLVL.

The rearrangement uses TRBV29-1 and TRBJ1-2; a possible D gene is TRBD1 (6 bases). This CDR3 is 11 amino acids long. Trimming cost V 3 bases and J 6 bases, with 8 bases left between them. Germline CDR1 reads SQVTM; CDR2 reads ANQGSEA. The chain's CDR3 is CSVDHRDGYTF. CDR3 coding DNA: TGCAGCGTTGACCACAGGGATGGCTACACCTTC.

This clonotype was counted between two and nine times. The rearrangement joins TRBV7-8 to TRBJ2-1; 7 bases line up with TRBD1. The V gene's germline CDR1 is SGHVS and CDR2 FQNEAQ. This CDR3 region has 15 residues. With 4 bases clipped from V and 6 bases from J, the junction kept 9 bases outside the gene matches. CDR3 in DNA: TGTGCCAGCAGCTATAGGGGGCTTGGGATCAATGAGCAGTTCTTC. Translating gives CASSYRGLGINEQFF. Using reference TRBV7-8 and TRBJ2-1 for the parts outside the CDR3, the full variable domain is GAGVSQSPRYKVAKRGQDVALRCDPISGHVSLFWYQQALGQGPEFLTYFQNEAQLDKSGLPSDRFFAERPEGSVSTLKIQRTQQEDSAVYLCASSYRGLGINEQFFGPGTRLTVL.

This clonotype was observed a single time. The chain is built from TRBV7-6 and TRBJ2-1, with D possibly being TRBD2 (5 bases). V was pared by 1 base and J by 4 bases, with 8 bases between. The CDR3 has 14 residues. CDR1 and CDR2 from the germline V gene are SGHVS and FNYEAQ. CDR3 sequence reads: CASSLVEEYNEQFF. Written as DNA, the CDR3 is TGTGCCAGCAGCTTAGTGGAGGAGTACAATGAGCAGTTCTTC.

This clonotype has just one count. The chain is built from TRBV5-6 and TRBJ1-3, with unresolved D. The germline V gene has CDR1 SGHDT and CDR2 YYEEEE. The CDR3 contains 15 residues. Deletions cut 4 bases from V and 0 bases from J, with 11 bases between. The CDR3 loop reads CASSPGVSSGNTIYF. CDR3 DNA: TGTGCCAGCAGCCCGGGAGTCAGCTCTGGAAACACCATATATTTT.

This clonotype was detected a few times. This chain connects TRBV7-9 to TRBJ2-3, with 10 bases aligning to TRBD2. V lost 7 bases to trimming and J lost 1 base; unmatched junction nucleotides: 29. This CDR3 region has 23 residues. From germline, CDR1 is SEHNR and CDR2 FQNEAQ (reference sequence). CDR3 protein: CASNTFPSPSGGAGVSGTDTQYF. The CDR3 bases are TGTGCCAGCAACACCTTTCCCTCCCCCAGCGGGGGGGCCGGGGTGTCAGGCACAGATACGCAGTATTTT.

This clonotype was seen more than once but under ten times. The rearrangement joins TRBV2 to TRBJ2-3; D possibly corresponds to TRBD2 (5 bases). Trimming removed 0 bases at V and 6 bases at J, with 13 bases between. The germline CDR1 and CDR2 sequences are SNHLY and FYNNEI. The CDR3 runs 15 residues. In nucleotides, the CDR3 is TGTGCCAGCAGTGAAGCAGAGCGGAGGAGGGATACGCAGTATTTT. This codes for CASSEAERRRDTQYF.

The J gene is TRBJ2-7, the V gene TRBV20-1; TRBD1 aligns across 8 bases. CDR1 and CDR2 (germline): DFQATT, SNEGSKA (reference sequence). This CDR3 contains 14 residues. With 6 bases clipped from V and 3 bases from J, the junction kept 10 bases outside the gene matches. Here the CDR3 reads CSALGDRSYYEQYF. DNA for the CDR3: TGCAGTGCCCTTGGGGACAGGAGCTACTACGAGCAGTACTTC.

This clonotype was seen a few times. V and J are TRBV11-2 and TRBJ2-1; D might be TRBD1 or TRBD2, each matching 6 bases. The germline CDR1 and CDR2 sequences are SGHAT and FQNNGV. The V gene lost 2 bases and the J gene lost 5 bases, with 13 bases spanning the gap. The CDR3 totals 15 residues. This chain's CDR3 is CASSLSAGTNNEQFF. The CDR3 DNA reads as TGTGCCAGCAGCTTAAGTGCGGGGACAAACAATGAGCAGTTCTTC.

This clonotype turned up a few times. The genes are TRBV6-6 and TRBJ2-3, with D perhaps TRBD1 (6 bases). This CDR3 comprises 16 residues. V shed 5 bases and J shed 4 bases, with 19 bases lying between them. The germline gives CDR1 MNHNY, CDR2 SVGAGI (reference sequence). The CDR3 DNA is TGTGCCAGCAGTCCGCTCAAAGGGGGAAACGCAGATACGCAGTATTTT. Protein sequence: CASSPLKGGNADTQYF.

The gene calls are TRBV6-8 and TRBJ1-1; unclear D gene. V was cut by 2 bases and J by 7 bases, with 20 bases left in between. The CDR3 is 16 residues long. Germline assignment: CDR1 MNHGY and CDR2 SAAAGT. This CDR3 reads CASSYRVGFGPREAFF. The DNA for the CDR3 is TGTGCCAGCAGTTACCGGGTTGGATTTGGTCCCCGTGAAGCTTTCTTT.

This clonotype occurred many times. CDR3 coding DNA: TGTGCCAGCAGTCTCGGACAGGGGATATACGAGCAGTACTTC. Protein product: CASSLGQGIYEQYF. V gene TRBV12-3 or TRBV12-4 combines with J gene TRBJ2-7, with TRBD1 identical over 9 bases. The CDR3 contains 14 residues. The J segment lost 4 bases and the V segment lost 5 bases, leaving 6 bases of the junction unmatched.

This clonotype has just a few counts. The chain employs TRBV7-9 and TRBJ1-1, with 7 bases aligning to TRBD1. The V segment lost 2 bases and the J segment 6 bases; nucleotides outside the gene matches: 9. The germline gives CDR1 SEHNR, CDR2 FQNEAQ (reference sequence). This CDR3 has 15 residues. DNA for the CDR3: TGTGCCAGCAGCTTAACTTCAGGGGGTAGATCTGAAGCTTTCTTT. Translated, it gives CASSLTSGGRSEAFF. The complete variable domain, with remaining parts taken from reference TRBV7-9 and TRBJ1-1, reads DTGVSQNPRHKITKRGQNVTFRCDPISEHNRLYWYRQTLGQGPEFLTYFQNEAQLEKSRLLSDRFSAERPKGSFSTLEIQRTEQGDSAMYLCASSLTSGGRSEAFFGQGTRLTVV.

This clonotype was observed at least ten times. The chain links TRBV7-2 to TRBJ2-1, with 8 positions matching TRBD1. J was trimmed by 4 bases and V by 4 bases; bases with no gene match: 12. Germline V lookup: CDR1 SGHTA, CDR2 FQGNSA. This CDR3 is built from 17 residues. CDR3 loop: CASSSLEQGVKYNEQFF. The CDR3 DNA follows: TGTGCCAGCAGCTCACTCGAACAGGGGGTGAAGTACAATGAGCAGTTCTTC.

Ten or more counts support this clonotype. The chain is built from TRBV7-6 and TRBJ2-7; 14 bases line up with TRBD2. V shed 4 bases, J shed 1 base, and the junction held 18 bases outside the gene matches. The CDR3 covers 21 residues. In germline, CDR1 is SGHVS, CDR2 FNYEAQ. The CDR3 nucleotides read TGTGCCAGCAGCTCGCTATTACTCGGACTAGCGGGGGGACACGATTCCTACGAGCAGTACTTC. Protein product: CASSSLLLGLAGGHDSYEQYF.

This clonotype was recorded at least ten times. The V call is TRBV5-1, the J call TRBJ1-6; D remains ambiguous. This CDR3 has 15 residues. Germline CDR1 reads SGHRS; CDR2 reads YFSETQ. The V and J ends lost 1 base and 6 bases respectively, with 11 bases between them. This CDR3 is CASSLSHAGNSPLHF. CDR3 coding DNA: TGCGCCAGCAGCTTGTCCCATGCCGGTAATTCACCCCTCCACTTT.